A selection of T cell receptor beta chains follows, all from one sample in a study of Ad26.COV2.S vaccination and SARS-CoV-2 variants. This table comes from immunoSEQ multiplex PCR, and its TCRdb copy is limited to in-frame clones, with some not included. The data contain about 180,000 clones, 87% of them singletons. Sequences were derived from peripheral blood, sampled after recovery from COVID-19. The receptors shown here come from a human donor who had recovered from COVID-19. The CDR3 runs from the conserved cysteine through the conserved F or W. D genes are given only for firm matches. Not every row has a clone size; where given, it reads once, few, many or a size class.

clone size: -; J gene: TRBJ1-2; V gene: TRBV28; D gene: TRBD1; CDR3 protein: CASSLGQGHYGYTF; CDR3 DNA: TGTGCCAGCAGTCTCGGACAGGGACACTATGGCTACACCTTC
clone size: many; J gene: TRBJ2-7; V gene: TRBV7-8; D gene: TRBD2; CDR3 protein: CASSLVAGGPYEQYF; CDR3 DNA: TGTGCCAGCAGCTTAGTAGCGGGAGGGCCCTACGAGCAGTACTTC
clone size: -; J gene: TRBJ2-1; V gene: TRBV14; D gene: -; CDR3 protein: CASSPRGGGPRDEQFF; CDR3 DNA: TGTGCCAGCAGCCCCCGAGGCGGGGGCCCTAGGGATGAGCAGTTCTTC
clone size: -; J gene: TRBJ2-1; V gene: TRBV11-3; D gene: -; CDR3 protein: CASSLVRTEQFF; CDR3 DNA: TGTGCCAGCAGCTTAGTTAGAACGGAGCAGTTCTTC
clone size: once; J gene: TRBJ2-1; V gene: TRBV19; D gene: -; CDR3 protein: CASSFPTRKSSYNEQFF; CDR3 DNA: TGTGCCAGTAGTTTCCCGACTAGGAAGAGCTCCTACAATGAGCAGTTCTTC
clone size: -; J gene: TRBJ1-2; V gene: TRBV28; D gene: TRBD1; CDR3 protein: CASSLGAQGHYGYTF; CDR3 DNA: TGTGCCAGCAGTTTGGGGGCACAGGGGCACTATGGCTACACCTTC
clone size: -; J gene: TRBJ1-1; V gene: TRBV28; D gene: -; CDR3 protein: CASSPGGGTNTEAFF; CDR3 DNA: TGTGCCAGCAGTCCCGGGGGGGGAACGAACACTGAAGCTTTCTTT
clone size: -; J gene: TRBJ2-5; V gene: TRBV9; D gene: -; CDR3 protein: CASSVEAYRETQYF; CDR3 DNA: TGTGCCAGCAGCGTAGAGGCGTACAGAGAGACCCAGTACTTC
clone size: -; J gene: TRBJ1-2; V gene: TRBV5-1; D gene: -; CDR3 protein: CASSLASGGAYGYTF; CDR3 DNA: TGCGCCAGCAGCTTGGCAAGTGGCGGGGCCTATGGCTACACCTTC
clone size: few; J gene: TRBJ1-5; V gene: TRBV15; D gene: -; CDR3 protein: CATSSAEGPQHF; CDR3 DNA: TGTGCCACCAGCAGCGCCGAGGGGCCCCAGCATTTT